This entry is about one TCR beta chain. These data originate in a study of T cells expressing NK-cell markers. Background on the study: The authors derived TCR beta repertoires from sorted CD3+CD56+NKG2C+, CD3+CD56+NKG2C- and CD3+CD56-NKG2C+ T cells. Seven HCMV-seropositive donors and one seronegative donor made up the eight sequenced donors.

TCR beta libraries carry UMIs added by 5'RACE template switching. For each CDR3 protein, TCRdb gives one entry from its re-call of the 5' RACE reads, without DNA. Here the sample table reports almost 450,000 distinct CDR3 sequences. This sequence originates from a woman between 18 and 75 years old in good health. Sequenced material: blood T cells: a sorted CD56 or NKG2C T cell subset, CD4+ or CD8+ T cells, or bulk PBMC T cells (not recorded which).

The CDR3 is CASSLVSGSYNEQFF. V and J are TRBV7-2 and TRBJ2-1; TCRdb gives TRBD2 as the D gene, but with no DNA this cannot be confirmed. The germline CDR1 and CDR2 sequences are SGHTA and FQGNSA. The CDR3 is 15 residues long.